The 20 T cell receptor beta chains reported below all come from one sample, sequenced in a study of shared clonotypes between healthy human individuals. The table came from immunoSEQ multiplex PCR; TCRdb's copy has only in-frame clones and leaves some out. This sample carries roughly 2.1 million clones, about 92% of them seen once, and the ten largest clones take under 2%. Naive CD8 cells, CD45RO-negative and positively selected for CCR7, excluded terminally differentiated effector memory CD45RA+ cells. Sequenced: naive CD8+ T cells from PBMCs. Every receptor here comes from a young man in good health. Some clones in this sample may be carry-over from other donors' samples.

The chain recombines TRBV9 with TRBJ1-1, with 9 bases fitting TRBD1. This CDR3 is 15 amino acids long. V was pared by 3 bases and J by 5 bases, with 8 bases of the junction left unmatched. Per germline, CDR1 SGDLS and CDR2 YYNGEE. CDR3 protein: CASSEMGQGLTEAFF. CDR3 bases: TGTGCCAGCAGCGAAATGGGACAGGGATTAACTGAAGCTTTCTTT.

The rearrangement links TRBV7-9 to TRBJ1-5; the D gene is possibly TRBD1 (5 bases). This CDR3 has 14 residues. Trimming stripped 5 bases from V and 5 bases from J, with 13 bases between. Germline CDR1 reads SEHNR; CDR2 reads FQNEAQ (reference sequence). The CDR3 DNA follows: TGTGCCAGCAGCCAAGCGGGGCCTGATCAGCCCCAGCATTTT. Residues: CASSQAGPDQPQHF.

The chain employs TRBV4-3 and TRBJ2-7; maybe TRBD1 (6 bases). CDR1 is LGHNA, CDR2 YSLEER, per germline. The CDR3 has 15 residues. Trimming pared 0 bases from V and 5 bases from J, leaving 14 bases between. The CDR3 protein is CASSQDFGQNHEQYF. In DNA form, the CDR3 reads TGCGCCAGCAGCCAAGATTTCGGACAGAATCACGAGCAGTACTTC.

This clone was counted once. The chain is built from TRBV5-6 and TRBJ2-3; 13 bases match TRBD2. Germline CDR1 and CDR2: SGHDT and YYEEEE. The J segment lost 3 bases and the V segment lost 4 bases, leaving 11 bases of the junction unmatched. The CDR3 has 18 residues. CDR3 region: CASSPQGWTSGRTDTQYF. DNA of the CDR3: TGTGCCAGCAGCCCTCAGGGTTGGACTAGCGGGAGAACAGATACGCAGTATTTT. The variable domain in full, completed from reference TRBV5-6 and TRBJ2-3, reads DAGVTQSPTHLIKTRGQQVTLRCSPKSGHDTVSWYQQALGQGPQFIFQYYEEEERQRGNFPDRFSGHQFPNYSSELNVNALLLGDSALYLCASSPQGWTSGRTDTQYFGPGTRLTVL.

The J gene is TRBJ2-3, the V gene TRBV27, with 12 bases aligning to TRBD2. The CDR3 totals 18 residues. Germline CDR1 MNHEY, CDR2 SMNVEV (reference sequence). The V segment lost 2 bases and the J segment 6 bases; nucleotides outside the gene matches: 12. CDR3 nucleotides: TGTGCCAGCAGTTTAGGGGAAGGGGGACTAGCGGGCTGGGATACGCAGTATTTT. As protein: CASSLGEGGLAGWDTQYF.

The chain recombines TRBV2 with TRBJ1-5; D perhaps matches TRBD1 (5 bases). Trimming removed 8 bases from V and 2 bases from J, with 16 bases in between. CDR1 is SNHLY, CDR2 FYNNEI, per germline. The CDR3 sequence is 15 residues long. The CDR3 protein is CASGDSGGGNQPQHF. The DNA of the CDR3 is TGTGCCAGCGGAGACTCCGGGGGGGGCAATCAGCCCCAGCATTTT.

Only one count was recorded for this clone. The chain uses TRBV6-1 and TRBJ2-7; TRBD2 agrees at 14 bases. This CDR3 is 15 amino acids long. Germline trimming cut 8 bases from V and 6 bases from J; bases unmatched to any gene: 9. Germline CDR1 MNHNS, CDR2 SASEGT. In nucleotides, the CDR3 is TGTGCCAGCTCTCTTTCGACTAGCGGGAGGGGCGAGCAGTACTTC. It encodes CASSLSTSGRGEQYF.

The chain links TRBV9 to TRBJ2-2; tentatively, D is TRBD2 (5 bases). The CDR3 is 16 amino acids. Trimming shortened V by 0 bases and J by 7 bases, and 16 bases separated the two germline ends. Germline V CDR1 and CDR2: SGDLS, YYNGEE. The CDR3: CASSVVVEGGGGELFF. The CDR3 DNA is TGTGCCAGCAGCGTAGTCGTCGAAGGAGGTGGCGGGGAGCTGTTTTTT.

The V gene is TRBV28, the J gene TRBJ2-3; 7 positions agree with TRBD1. Germline trimming cut 3 bases from V and 1 base from J; bases unmatched to any gene: 10. CDR1 is MDHEN and CDR2 is SYDVKM in the germline V gene. This CDR3 region has 17 residues. The CDR3 loop is CASSFNAQGFRTDTQYF. The CDR3 DNA reads as TGTGCCAGCAGTTTCAATGCACAGGGGTTTCGCACAGATACGCAGTATTTT.

J is TRBJ1-2 and V is TRBV6-1; tentative D call: TRBD1 (5 bases). CDR3 size: 14 residues. The germline V gene has CDR1 MNHNS and CDR2 SASEGT. V was trimmed by 1 base and J by 7 bases, leaving 13 bases between them. The CDR3 DNA reads as TGTGCCAGCAGTGAAGGGGTCAGGGTGGCTGGCTACACCTTC. Protein: CASSEGVRVAGYTF.

This chain links TRBV19 with TRBJ2-2; D is unclear. V shed 7 bases and J shed 5 bases, with 11 bases lying between them. The CDR3 consists of 13 residues. In germline, CDR1 is LNHDA, CDR2 SQIVND (reference sequence). In nucleotides, the CDR3 is TGTGCCAGTACCCTACTAAGGACCGGGGAGCTGTTTTTT. Amino acids: CASTLLRTGELFF. Looking up the rest from reference TRBV19 and TRBJ2-2 gives the full variable domain: DGGITQSPKYLFRKEGQNVTLSCEQNLNHDAMYWYRQDPGQGLRLIYYSQIVNDFQKGDIAEGYSVSREKKESFPLTVTSAQKNPTAFYLCASTLLRTGELFFGEGSRLTVL.

V and J are TRBV5-6 and TRBJ2-7, with 8 bases lining up with TRBD2. The CDR3 runs 16 residues. Germline-derived CDR1 and CDR2 are SGHDT and YYEEEE. With 4 bases clipped from V and 5 bases from J, the junction kept 14 bases outside the gene matches. The CDR3 is CASSPRHTGGPHEQYF. CDR3 DNA sequence: TGTGCCAGCAGCCCTCGTCATACGGGAGGGCCCCACGAGCAGTACTTC.

The chain couples TRBV6-1 to TRBJ1-5; tentatively, D is TRBD1 (5 bases). The CDR3 has 15 amino acids. Germline V gene lookup returns CDR1 MNHNS and CDR2 SASEGT. The V end was cut by 3 bases, the J end by 1 base, with 10 bases between. The CDR3 DNA reads TGTGCCAGCAGTGAGATGGGGCGAAGCAATCAGCCCCAGCATTTT. Translating gives CASSEMGRSNQPQHF.

The rearrangement joins TRBV28 to TRBJ2-3, with D perhaps matching TRBD1 (6 bases). Germline assignment: CDR1 MDHEN and CDR2 SYDVKM. With 5 bases removed from V and 5 bases from J, the gap between germline ends came to 14 bases. This CDR3 has 14 amino acids. The CDR3 sequence: CASSPHPQGDTQYF. The CDR3 bases are TGTGCCAGCAGTCCCCACCCACAGGGAGATACGCAGTATTTT.

About this clone itself: This may stem from a read error, because a much larger clone lies one nucleotide away. The rearrangement links TRBV13 to TRBJ1-1; D is unclear. CDR1 and CDR2 from the germline V gene are PRHDT and FYEKMQ (reference sequence). Trimming took 1 base from V and 1 from J, leaving 1 base between them. The CDR3 runs 12 residues. CDR3 amino acids: CASSLANTEAFF. CDR3 nucleotide sequence: TGTGCCAGCAGCTTAGCGAACACTGAAGCTTTCTTT.

A word on this clone: Other DNA sequences within the sample encode an identical CDR3. V and J are TRBV27 and TRBJ2-2; D remains unclear. Germline-derived CDR1 and CDR2 are MNHEY and SMNVEV (reference sequence). This CDR3 has 13 residues. Trimming pared 3 bases from V and 0 bases from J, leaving 2 bases between. CDR3 amino acids: CASSLPNTGELFF. The CDR3 bases are TGTGCCAGCAGTTTGCCGAACACCGGGGAGCTGTTTTTT.

The V call is TRBV28, the J call TRBJ2-7; D is possibly TRBD2 (6 bases). Per the germline V gene, CDR1 is MDHEN and CDR2 is SYDVKM. The CDR3 is 16 amino acids. V was shortened by 6 bases and J by 2 bases, with 20 bases between the two germline ends. DNA of the CDR3: TGTGCCAGCAGCCCAATGGCCCTAGCGAGAACCTACGAGCAGTACTTC. Translating it yields CASSPMALARTYEQYF. The full variable domain, with the rest looked up from reference TRBV28 and TRBJ2-7, is DVKVTQSSRYLVKRTGEKVFLECVQDMDHENMFWYRQDPGLGLRLIYFSYDVKMKEKGDIPEGYSVSREKKERFSLILESASTNQTSMYLCASSPMALARTYEQYFGPGTRLTVT.

This chain connects TRBV27 to TRBJ2-7; D possibly corresponds to TRBD2 (6 bases). V shed 8 bases and J shed 7 bases, with 21 bases lying between them. The CDR3 contains 14 residues. Germline V gene lookup returns CDR1 MNHEY and CDR2 SMNVEV (reference sequence). The CDR3, as DNA: TGTGCCAGCTTAAAGCGGGCGACAGCGGCGGAGCAGTACTTC. It codes for CASLKRATAAEQYF.

The chain employs TRBV4-2 and TRBJ2-7; D remains ambiguous. The germline CDR1 and CDR2 sequences are LGHNA and YNFKEQ. V dropped 0 bases and J dropped 2 bases, with 17 bases sitting between them. The CDR3 contains 17 residues. CDR3: CASSQDWIRGTPYEQYF. DNA of the CDR3: TGTGCCAGCAGCCAAGATTGGATCCGCGGAACCCCCTACGAGCAGTACTTC.

In regard to this clone: A read error is likely, as this CDR3 ends without the conserved phenylalanine or tryptophan. V usage is TRBV27 and J usage is TRBJ2-7; D remains unclear. This CDR3 spans 11 amino acids. V gave up 4 bases and J gave up 1 base, with 2 bases separating them. Germline-derived CDR1 and CDR2 are MNHEY and SMNVEV (reference sequence). The CDR3 nucleotides read TGTGCCAGCAGTTCTTCCTACGAGCAGTACCTC. Its translation is CASSSSYEQYL.